This is a list of T cell receptor beta chains from one sample in a study of blood T cell repertoires in COVID-19. Clones were sequenced by immunoSEQ multiplex PCR, and TCRdb holds only the in-frame ones, with some missing. The sample has over 150,000 clones, roughly 78% seen once. Input material: peripheral blood. The receptors originated from a man older than 75 with acute or convalescent COVID-19. Each CDR3 is given with its conserved first and last residue. The order of the fields is clone size, V gene, D gene, J gene, CDR3 DNA, CDR3 protein. D genes are given only for firm matches. Rows may omit the clone size; those that give it use once, few, many or a size class.

>-|TRBV6-5|TRBD1|TRBJ2-5
TGTGCCAGCAGGCGGACAGGGGTCGAGACCCAGTACTTC
CASRRTGVETQYF
>-|TRBV7-9|TRBD1|TRBJ1-3
TGTGCCAGCAGCTTTTCCACAGGGGCTGGAAACACCATATATTTT
CASSFSTGAGNTIYF
>-|TRBV18|-|TRBJ2-4
TGTGCCAGCTCACCGCCGGCGGGGCTAGCCAAAAACATTCAGTACTTC
CASSPPAGLAKNIQYF
>-|TRBV28|TRBD2|TRBJ2-3
TGTGCCAGCAGGCCTACAGGTTTGGGGGGGGATACGCAGTATTTT
CASRPTGLGGDTQYF
>-|TRBV20-1|-|TRBJ1-6
TGCAGTGCGAGTGCCCCAGGTTCCTATAATTCACCCCTCCACTTT
CSASAPGSYNSPLHF
>-|TRBV6-5|TRBD1|TRBJ2-2
TGTGCCAGCAGGGTGGGACAGTTCACCGGGGAGCTGTTTTTT
CASRVGQFTGELFF
>few|TRBV7-9|-|TRBJ1-6
TGTGCCAGCAGCCCCCGGGAGCATAATTCACCCCTCCACTTT
CASSPREHNSPLHF
>few|TRBV3-1/TRBV3-2|-|TRBJ2-2
TGTGCCAGCAGCCCCGGCAGGGTCGGGGAGCTGTTTTTT
CASSPGRVGELFF
>-|TRBV6-5|TRBD1|TRBJ1-6
TGTGCCAGCGGGGGACAGGGTCATAATTCACCCCTCCACTTT
CASGGQGHNSPLHF
>once|TRBV19|TRBD2|TRBJ2-7
TGTGCCAGTAGTATAGGATTCGGGCGGGGGAACTCCTACGAGCAGTACTTC
CASSIGFGRGNSYEQYF
>-|TRBV28|TRBD2|TRBJ2-3
TGTGCCAGCACCACCACCGGGCGGGGGAGGGACACAGATACGCAGTATTTT
CASTTTGRGRDTDTQYF
>few|TRBV9|TRBD1|TRBJ1-3
TGTGCCAGCAGCTATCAGACAGGGATGTCTGGAAACACCATATATTTT
CASSYQTGMSGNTIYF
>-|TRBV5-4|-|TRBJ2-3
TGTGCCAGCAGCTTGGGTTCGCTAGCCCCGGGGGATACGCAGTATTTT
CASSLGSLAPGDTQYF
>few|TRBV6-6|-|TRBJ1-6
TGTGCCAGCAGGCTCGTCGGGGGAAGGAATTCACCCCTCCACTTT
CASRLVGGRNSPLHF
>-|TRBV29-1|-|TRBJ1-2
TGCAGCGTTGAAGAAGCTAAATCCTATGGCTACACCTTC
CSVEEAKSYGYTF
>-|TRBV6-5|-|TRBJ1-4
TGTGCCAGCAGTCGGACAGAACCGAATGAAAAACTGTTTTTT
CASSRTEPNEKLFF
>-|TRBV27|TRBD2|TRBJ2-5
TGTGCCAGCGGGGGCGGGGGGGTAAGTTTAGAAGAGACCCAGTACTTC
CASGGGGVSLEETQYF
>once|TRBV11-2|TRBD1|TRBJ1-6
TGTGCCAGCAGCCCTGGGACAGGGGGATACTTCCCCCTCCACTTT
CASSPGTGGYFPLHF
>-|TRBV5-1|TRBD1|TRBJ1-5
TGCGCCAGCAGCTTAGGACAGGGGGACCAGCCCCAGCATTTT
CASSLGQGDQPQHF
>few|TRBV2|-|TRBJ1-5
TGTGCCAGCAGACAACAATCAGGCGGCAATCAGCCCCAGCATTTT
CASRQQSGGNQPQHF
>-|TRBV7-9|-|TRBJ1-1
TGTGCCAGCAGCAGTACACTGAACACTGAAGCTTTCTTT
CASSSTLNTEAFF
>-|TRBV5-4|-|TRBJ1-5
TGTGCCAGCAGCTTTGGCCTCAGGGAGCCCCAGCATTTT
CASSFGLREPQHF
>-|TRBV3-1/TRBV3-2|-|TRBJ2-1
TGTGCCAGCAGCCTTGGACAGAACAATGAGCAGTTCTTC
CASSLGQNNEQFF
>-|TRBV7-9|TRBD1|TRBJ1-1
TGTGCCAGCTCCAGGGCAGGGGGCACTGAAGCTTTCTTT
CASSRAGGTEAFF
>-|TRBV6-1|TRBD1|TRBJ1-2
TGTGCCAGCAGTGAAGCCTGGGGGGCGGACAGGGCTAACTATGGCTACACCTTC
CASSEAWGADRANYGYTF
>-|TRBV11-2|TRBD1|TRBJ1-2
TGTGCCAGCAGCTCCGGGACAGCCAATTTCCACTATGGCTACACCTTC
CASSSGTANFHYGYTF